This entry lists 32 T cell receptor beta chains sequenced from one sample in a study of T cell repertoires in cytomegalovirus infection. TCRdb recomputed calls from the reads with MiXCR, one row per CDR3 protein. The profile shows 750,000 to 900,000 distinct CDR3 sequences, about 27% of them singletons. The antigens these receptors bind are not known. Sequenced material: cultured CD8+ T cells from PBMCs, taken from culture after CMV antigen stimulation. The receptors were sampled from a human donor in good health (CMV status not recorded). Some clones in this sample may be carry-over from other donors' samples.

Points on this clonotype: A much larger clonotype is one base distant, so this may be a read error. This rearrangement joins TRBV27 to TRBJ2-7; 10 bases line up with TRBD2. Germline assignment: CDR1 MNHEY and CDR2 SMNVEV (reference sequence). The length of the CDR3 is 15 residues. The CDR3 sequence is CASSLLASGSYEQNF. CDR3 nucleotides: TGTGCCAGCAGTTTATTGGCTAGCGGGAGCTACGAGCAGAACTTC.

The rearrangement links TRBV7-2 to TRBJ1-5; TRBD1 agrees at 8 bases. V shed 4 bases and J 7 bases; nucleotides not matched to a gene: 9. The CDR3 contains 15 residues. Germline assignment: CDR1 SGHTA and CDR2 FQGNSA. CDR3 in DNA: TGTGCCAGCAGCTCCAATGGACAGGGAGACCAGCCCCAGCATTTT. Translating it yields CASSSNGQGDQPQHF.

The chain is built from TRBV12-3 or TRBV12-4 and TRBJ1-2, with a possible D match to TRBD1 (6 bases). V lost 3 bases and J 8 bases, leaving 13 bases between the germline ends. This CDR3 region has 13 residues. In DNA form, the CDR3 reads TGTGCCAGCAGTTTCTTGACAGGAGGCGGCTACACCTTC. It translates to CASSFLTGGGYTF.

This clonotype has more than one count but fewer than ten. CDR3 loop: CASSPIVGDTDTQYF. The CDR3 region has the DNA TGTGCCAGCAGCCCCATCGTGGGCGACACAGATACGCAGTATTTT. V is TRBV5-4 and J is TRBJ2-3; no clear D. The CDR3 is 15 amino acids. Germline V gene sequence: CDR1 SGHNT, CDR2 YYREEE (reference sequence). V was trimmed by 4 bases and J by 2 bases, leaving 14 bases between them. The full variable domain, with the rest looked up from reference TRBV5-4 and TRBJ2-3, is ETGVTQSPTHLIKTRGQQVTLRCSSQSGHNTVSWYQQALGQGPQFIFQYYREEENGRGNFPPRFSGLQFPNYSSELNVNALELDDSALYLCASSPIVGDTDTQYFGPGTRLTVL.

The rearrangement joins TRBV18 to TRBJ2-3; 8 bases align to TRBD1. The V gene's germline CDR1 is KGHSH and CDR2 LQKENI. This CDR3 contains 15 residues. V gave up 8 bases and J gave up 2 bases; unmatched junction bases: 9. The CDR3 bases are TGTGCCAGCCCCCCTGCGGACAGGGTCACAGATACGCAGTATTTT. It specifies CASPPADRVTDTQYF.

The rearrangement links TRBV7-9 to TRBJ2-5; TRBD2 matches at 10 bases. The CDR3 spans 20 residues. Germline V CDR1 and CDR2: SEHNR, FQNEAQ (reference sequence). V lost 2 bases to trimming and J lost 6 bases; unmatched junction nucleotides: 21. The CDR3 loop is CASSLSDLKSSGGALKTQYF. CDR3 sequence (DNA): TGTGCCAGCAGCTTATCAGACCTGAAATCGAGCGGGGGGGCCTTGAAGACCCAGTACTTC. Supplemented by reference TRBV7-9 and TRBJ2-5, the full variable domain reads DTGVSQNPRHKITKRGQNVTFRCDPISEHNRLYWYRQTLGQGPEFLTYFQNEAQLEKSRLLSDRFSAERPKGSFSTLEIQRTEQGDSAMYLCASSLSDLKSSGGALKTQYFGPGTRLLVL.

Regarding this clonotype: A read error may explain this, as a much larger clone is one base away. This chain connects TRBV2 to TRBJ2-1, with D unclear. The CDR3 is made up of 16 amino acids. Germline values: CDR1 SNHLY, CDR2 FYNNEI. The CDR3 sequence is CDSSEESGSYYNEQFF. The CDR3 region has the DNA TGTGACAGCAGTGAAGAGTCAGGTTCTTACTACAATGAGCAGTTCTTC.

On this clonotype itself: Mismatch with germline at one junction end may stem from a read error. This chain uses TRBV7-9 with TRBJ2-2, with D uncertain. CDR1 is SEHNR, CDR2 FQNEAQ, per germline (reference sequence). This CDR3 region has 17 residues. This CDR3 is CVSNSPAGRSSTGELFF. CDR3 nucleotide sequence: TGTGTCAGCAACTCCCCGGCTGGGCGTTCGAGCACCGGGGAGCTGTTTTTT.

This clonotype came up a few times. This chain's CDR3 is CAKQGETYEQYF. CDR3 nucleotide sequence: TGTGCCAAACAGGGGGAAACCTACGAGCAGTACTTC. The chain has TRBV2 and TRBJ2-7, with 8 positions matching TRBD1. This CDR3 is 12 amino acids long. Germline CDR1 and CDR2: SNHLY and FYNNEI. With 10 bases clipped from V and 2 bases from J, the junction kept 4 bases outside the gene matches.

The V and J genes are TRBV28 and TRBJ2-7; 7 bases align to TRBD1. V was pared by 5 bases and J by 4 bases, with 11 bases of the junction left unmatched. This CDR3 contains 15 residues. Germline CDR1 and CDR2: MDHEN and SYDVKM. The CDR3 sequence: CASSPRGSTGYEQYV. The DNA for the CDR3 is TGTGCCAGCAGTCCCAGGGGGTCGACAGGATACGAGCAGTACGTC.

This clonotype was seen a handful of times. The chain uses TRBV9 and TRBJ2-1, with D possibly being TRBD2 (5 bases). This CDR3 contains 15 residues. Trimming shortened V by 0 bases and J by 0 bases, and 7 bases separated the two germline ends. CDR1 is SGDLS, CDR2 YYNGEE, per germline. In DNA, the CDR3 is TGTGCCAGCAGCGTAGTTAGCGCCTCCTACAATGAGCAGTTCTTC. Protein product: CASSVVSASYNEQFF.

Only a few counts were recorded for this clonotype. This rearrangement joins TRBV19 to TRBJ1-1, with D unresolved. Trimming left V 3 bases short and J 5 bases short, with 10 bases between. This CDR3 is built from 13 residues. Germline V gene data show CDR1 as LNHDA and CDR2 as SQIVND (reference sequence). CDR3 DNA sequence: TGTGCCAGTAGTATCGGCAGGTTTACTGAAGCTTTCTTT. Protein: CASSIGRFTEAFF.

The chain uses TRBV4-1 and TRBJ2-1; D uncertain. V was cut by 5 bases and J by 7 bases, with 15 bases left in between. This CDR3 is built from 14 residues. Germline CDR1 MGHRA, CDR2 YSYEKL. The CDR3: CASSYGPSRNEQFF. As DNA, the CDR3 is TGCGCCAGCAGCTACGGGCCCAGTAGGAATGAGCAGTTCTTC.

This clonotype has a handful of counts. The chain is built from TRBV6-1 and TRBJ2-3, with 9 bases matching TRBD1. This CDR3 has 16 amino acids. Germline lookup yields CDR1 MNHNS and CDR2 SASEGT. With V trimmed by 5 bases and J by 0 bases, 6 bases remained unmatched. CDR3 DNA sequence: TGTGCCAGCAGTCCACGGACAGGGGTGAGCACAGATACGCAGTATTTT. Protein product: CASSPRTGVSTDTQYF.

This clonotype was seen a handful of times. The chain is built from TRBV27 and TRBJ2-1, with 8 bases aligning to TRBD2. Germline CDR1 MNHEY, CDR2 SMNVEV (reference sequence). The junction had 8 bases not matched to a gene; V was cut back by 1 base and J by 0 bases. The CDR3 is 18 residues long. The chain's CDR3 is CASSLWRGALSSYNEQFF. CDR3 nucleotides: TGTGCCAGCAGTTTATGGCGGGGGGCCTTGAGCTCCTACAATGAGCAGTTCTTC.

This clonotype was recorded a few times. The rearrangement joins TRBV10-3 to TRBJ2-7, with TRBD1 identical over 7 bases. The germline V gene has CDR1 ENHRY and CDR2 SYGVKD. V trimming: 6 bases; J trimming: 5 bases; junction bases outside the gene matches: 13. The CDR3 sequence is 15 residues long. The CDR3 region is CAIRDPGTEFHEQYF. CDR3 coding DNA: TGTGCCATCAGGGACCCCGGGACAGAGTTCCACGAGCAGTACTTC.

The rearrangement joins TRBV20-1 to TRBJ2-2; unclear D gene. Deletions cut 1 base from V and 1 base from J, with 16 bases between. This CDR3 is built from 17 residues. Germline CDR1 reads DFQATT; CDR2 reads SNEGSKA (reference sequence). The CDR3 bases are TGCAGTGCTAGAGGATTGAGTACAACGAGGAACACCGGGGAGCTGTTTTTT. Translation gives CSARGLSTTRNTGELFF.

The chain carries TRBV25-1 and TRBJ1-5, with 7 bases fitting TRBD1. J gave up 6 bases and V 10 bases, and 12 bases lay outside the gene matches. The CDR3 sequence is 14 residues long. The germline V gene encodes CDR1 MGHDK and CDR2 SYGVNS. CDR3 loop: CATQPTGSGQPQHF. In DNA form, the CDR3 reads TGTGCCACCCAACCGACAGGGAGCGGTCAGCCCCAGCATTTT. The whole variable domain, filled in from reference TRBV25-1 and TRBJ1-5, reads EADIYQTPRYLVIGTGKKITLECSQTMGHDKMYWYQQDPGMELHLIHYSYGVNSTEKGDLSSESTVSRIRTEHFPLTLESARPSHTSQYLCATQPTGSGQPQHFGDGTRLSIL.

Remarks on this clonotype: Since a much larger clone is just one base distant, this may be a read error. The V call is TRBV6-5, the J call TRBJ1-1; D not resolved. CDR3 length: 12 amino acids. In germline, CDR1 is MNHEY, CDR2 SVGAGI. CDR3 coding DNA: TGTGCCACCAGTTCTTCAGGCACTGAAGCTTTCTTT. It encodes CATSSSGTEAFF.

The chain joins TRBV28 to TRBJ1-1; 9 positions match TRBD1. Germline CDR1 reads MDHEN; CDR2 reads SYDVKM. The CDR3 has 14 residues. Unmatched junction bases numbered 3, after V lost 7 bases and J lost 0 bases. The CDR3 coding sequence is TGTGCCAGCAACAACAGGGGGCTGAACACTGAAGCTTTCTTT. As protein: CASNNRGLNTEAFF.

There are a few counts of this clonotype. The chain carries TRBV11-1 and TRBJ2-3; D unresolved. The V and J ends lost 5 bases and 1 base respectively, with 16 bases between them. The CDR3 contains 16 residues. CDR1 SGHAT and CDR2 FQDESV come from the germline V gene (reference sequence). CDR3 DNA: TGTGCCAGCAGCCTTGATTTTCGGACGCGCACAGATACGCAGTATTTT. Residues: CASSLDFRTRTDTQYF.

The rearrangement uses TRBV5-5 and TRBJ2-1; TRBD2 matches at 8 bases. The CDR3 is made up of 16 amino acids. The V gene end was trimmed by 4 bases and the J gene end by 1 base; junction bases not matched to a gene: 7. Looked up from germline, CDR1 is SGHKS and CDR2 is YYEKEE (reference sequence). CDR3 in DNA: TGTGCCAGCAGCCCGCCGCGGGGGGCGTCCTACAATGAGCAGTTCTTC. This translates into CASSPPRGASYNEQFF.

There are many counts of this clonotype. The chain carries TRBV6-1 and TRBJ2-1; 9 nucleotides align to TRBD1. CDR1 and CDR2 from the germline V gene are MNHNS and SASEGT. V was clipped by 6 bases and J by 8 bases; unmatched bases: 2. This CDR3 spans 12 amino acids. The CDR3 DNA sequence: TGTGCCAGCAGCTGGACAGGGGATGAGCAGTTCTTC. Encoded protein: CASSWTGDEQFF.

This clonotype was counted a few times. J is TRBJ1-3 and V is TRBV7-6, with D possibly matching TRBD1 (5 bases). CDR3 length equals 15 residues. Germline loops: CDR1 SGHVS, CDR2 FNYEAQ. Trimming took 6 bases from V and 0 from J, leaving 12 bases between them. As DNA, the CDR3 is TGTGCCAGCAGGCACGGGACCTTCTCTGGAAACACCATATATTTT. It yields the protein CASRHGTFSGNTIYF. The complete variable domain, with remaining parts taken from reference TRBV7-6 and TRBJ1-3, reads GAGVSQSPRYKVTKRGQDVALRCDPISGHVSLYWYRQALGQGPEFLTYFNYEAQQDKSGLPNDRFSAERPEGSISTLTIQRTEQRDSAMYRCASRHGTFSGNTIYFGEGSWLTVV.

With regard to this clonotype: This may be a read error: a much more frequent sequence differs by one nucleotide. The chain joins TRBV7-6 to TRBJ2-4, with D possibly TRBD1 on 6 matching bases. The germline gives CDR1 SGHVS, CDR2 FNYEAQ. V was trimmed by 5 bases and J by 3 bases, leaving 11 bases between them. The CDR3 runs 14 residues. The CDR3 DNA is TGTGCCAGCAGCCCACGGGACAACAAAAACATTCAGTACTTC. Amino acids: CASSPRDNKNIQYF.

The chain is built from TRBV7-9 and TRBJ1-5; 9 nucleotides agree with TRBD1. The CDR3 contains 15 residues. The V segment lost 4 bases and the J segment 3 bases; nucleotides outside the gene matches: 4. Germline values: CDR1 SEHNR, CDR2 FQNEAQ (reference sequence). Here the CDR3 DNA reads TGTGCCAGCAGCTGGGACAGGGAGCCCAATCAGCCCCAGCATTTT. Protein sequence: CASSWDREPNQPQHF.

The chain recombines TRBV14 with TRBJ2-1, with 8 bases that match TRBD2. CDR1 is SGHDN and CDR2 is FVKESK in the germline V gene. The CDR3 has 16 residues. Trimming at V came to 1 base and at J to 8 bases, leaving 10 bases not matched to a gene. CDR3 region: CASSQALAVFGDEQFF. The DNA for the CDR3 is TGTGCCAGCAGCCAAGCACTAGCGGTCTTTGGGGATGAGCAGTTCTTC.

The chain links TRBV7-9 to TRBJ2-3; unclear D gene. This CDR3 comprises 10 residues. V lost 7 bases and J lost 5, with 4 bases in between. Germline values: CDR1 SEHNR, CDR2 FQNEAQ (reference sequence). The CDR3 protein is CASTIDTQYF. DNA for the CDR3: TGTGCCAGCACGATAGATACGCAGTATTTT.

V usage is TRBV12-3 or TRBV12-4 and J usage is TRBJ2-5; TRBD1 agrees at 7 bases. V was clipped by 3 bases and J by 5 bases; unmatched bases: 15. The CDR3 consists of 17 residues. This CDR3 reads CASSLAHLTGTDETQYF. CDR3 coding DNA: TGTGCCAGCAGTTTGGCCCATCTCACCGGGACAGATGAGACCCAGTACTTC.

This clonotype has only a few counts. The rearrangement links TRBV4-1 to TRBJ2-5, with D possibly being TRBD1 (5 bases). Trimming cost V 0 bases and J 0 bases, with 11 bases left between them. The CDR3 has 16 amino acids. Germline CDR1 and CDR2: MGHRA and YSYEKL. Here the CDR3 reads CASSQEARGYQETQYF. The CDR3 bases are TGCGCCAGCAGCCAAGAGGCAAGGGGATACCAAGAGACCCAGTACTTC.

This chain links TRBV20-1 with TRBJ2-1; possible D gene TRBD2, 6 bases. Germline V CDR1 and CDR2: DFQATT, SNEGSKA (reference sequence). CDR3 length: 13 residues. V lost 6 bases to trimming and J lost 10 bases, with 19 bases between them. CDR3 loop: CSARGGGLPEQFF. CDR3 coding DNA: TGCAGTGCCCGGGGAGGAGGGCTTCCCGAGCAGTTCTTC.

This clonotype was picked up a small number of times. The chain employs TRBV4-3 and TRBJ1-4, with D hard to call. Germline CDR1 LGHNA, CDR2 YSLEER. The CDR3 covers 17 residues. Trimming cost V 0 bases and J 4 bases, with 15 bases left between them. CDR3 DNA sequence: TGCGCCAGCAGCCAAGAGCTTGCAGCCGCTATTAATGAAAAACTGTTTTTT. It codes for CASSQELAAAINEKLFF.